This is a list of T cell receptor beta chains from one sample in a study of shared clonotypes between healthy human individuals. Clones were sequenced by immunoSEQ multiplex PCR, and TCRdb holds only the in-frame ones, with some missing. The repertoire holds roughly 2.2 million clones, with just over 90% as singletons. Sequencing used naive CD4+ T cells from PBMCs. Receptors were obtained from a man aged 18 to 29 in good health. Some clones in this sample may be carry-over from other donors' samples. CDR3s include the opening cysteine and the closing phenylalanine or tryptophan. Fields, in order: CDR3 length, D gene, V gene, clone size, J gene, CDR3 DNA, CDR3 protein. A D gene is named only where the DNA matches it firmly. Part of the rows lack a size; the others show once, few, many or a class for expanded clones.

len: 13
d_gene: NA
v_gene: TRBV5-5
abundance: NA
j_gene: TRBJ2-2
CDR3nt: TGTGCCAGCAGCTTCGGGTTGGCCGGGGAGCTGTTTTTT
CDR3aa: CASSFGLAGELFF

len: 15
d_gene: TRBD2
v_gene: TRBV6-6
abundance: NA
j_gene: TRBJ2-7
CDR3nt: TGTGCCAGCAGCCCCGAACTAGCGAGAAACTACGAGCAGTACTTC
CDR3aa: CASSPELARNYEQYF

len: 17
d_gene: TRBD2
v_gene: TRBV5-1
abundance: NA
j_gene: TRBJ2-3
CDR3nt: TGCGCCAGCAGCTTGGCCCAAGGAGCGGGAGTAACAGATACGCAGTATTTT
CDR3aa: CASSLAQGAGVTDTQYF

len: 15
d_gene: NA
v_gene: TRBV6-1
abundance: NA
j_gene: TRBJ1-5
CDR3nt: TGTGCCAGCAGTGACGGGGCTTGGCCGGGACAGCCCCAGCATTTT
CDR3aa: CASSDGAWPGQPQHF

len: 14
d_gene: NA
v_gene: TRBV7-9
abundance: NA
j_gene: TRBJ1-2
CDR3nt: TGTGCCAGCAGCTTATCCGCGGATCGGAATGGCTACACCTTC
CDR3aa: CASSLSADRNGYTF

len: 13
d_gene: NA
v_gene: TRBV7-2
abundance: NA
j_gene: TRBJ1-3
CDR3nt: TGTGCCAGCAGCTCCTCCGGGGGAAACACCATATATTTT
CDR3aa: CASSSSGGNTIYF

len: 15
d_gene: NA
v_gene: TRBV7-2
abundance: NA
j_gene: TRBJ2-3
CDR3nt: TGTGCCAGTACGAGAGGGGGGCCCTTAACAGATACGCAGTATTTT
CDR3aa: CASTRGGPLTDTQYF

len: 12
d_gene: NA
v_gene: TRBV29-1
abundance: once
j_gene: TRBJ1-4
CDR3nt: TGCAGCGCCCTTCGCGGGGAATGGGAACTGTTTTTT
CDR3aa: CSALRGEWELFF

len: 11
d_gene: NA
v_gene: TRBV18
abundance: NA
j_gene: TRBJ2-1
CDR3nt: TGTGCCAGCTCACAACTAAATGAGCAGTTCTTC
CDR3aa: CASSQLNEQFF

len: 14
d_gene: NA
v_gene: TRBV19
abundance: NA
j_gene: TRBJ2-7
CDR3nt: TGTGCCAGTAGTGACCAGACAGTCTCCTACGAGCAGTACTTC
CDR3aa: CASSDQTVSYEQYF

len: 14
d_gene: NA
v_gene: TRBV7-9
abundance: NA
j_gene: TRBJ1-3
CDR3nt: TGTGCCAGCAGCTTAGATCAGGGACGGAACACCATATATTTT
CDR3aa: CASSLDQGRNTIYF

len: 12
d_gene: NA
v_gene: TRBV7-3
abundance: NA
j_gene: TRBJ2-1
CDR3nt: TGTGCCAGCGGGCGACAGTACAATGAGCAGTTCTTC
CDR3aa: CASGRQYNEQFF

len: 17
d_gene: NA
v_gene: TRBV4-3
abundance: NA
j_gene: TRBJ1-3
CDR3nt: TGCGCCAGCAGCCAAGATCATGGGGAGATGACTGGAAACACCATATATTTT
CDR3aa: CASSQDHGEMTGNTIYF

len: 11
d_gene: NA
v_gene: TRBV29-1
abundance: NA
j_gene: TRBJ1-4
CDR3nt: TGCAGCTCGAGACTGGATGAAAAACTGTTTTTT
CDR3aa: CSSRLDEKLFF

len: 16
d_gene: NA
v_gene: TRBV7-9
abundance: NA
j_gene: TRBJ2-6
CDR3nt: TGTGCCAGCAGCTTTTCAGGTCTCTCTGGGGCCAACGTCCTGACTTTC
CDR3aa: CASSFSGLSGANVLTF

len: 17
d_gene: TRBD2
v_gene: TRBV18
abundance: NA
j_gene: TRBJ2-3
CDR3nt: TGTGCCAGCTCACCCTATGGGGCGGGAGCTGTAACAGATACGCAGTATTTT
CDR3aa: CASSPYGAGAVTDTQYF

len: 18
d_gene: NA
v_gene: TRBV9
abundance: NA
j_gene: TRBJ2-2
CDR3nt: TGTGCCAGCAGCGTAACCCGACTTTCAGGGTTGTACACCGGGGAGCTGTTTTTT
CDR3aa: CASSVTRLSGLYTGELFF

len: 14
d_gene: TRBD1
v_gene: TRBV10-3
abundance: once
j_gene: TRBJ1-2
CDR3nt: TGTGCCATCAAGCTACCCGGGACAGAGTATGGCTACACCTTC
CDR3aa: CAIKLPGTEYGYTF

len: 13
d_gene: NA
v_gene: TRBV7-2
abundance: NA
j_gene: TRBJ1-1
CDR3nt: TGTGCCAGCAGCTTAGTAGGAGGCTCTGAAGCTTTCTTT
CDR3aa: CASSLVGGSEAFF

len: 16
d_gene: TRBD2
v_gene: TRBV5-1
abundance: NA
j_gene: TRBJ2-5
CDR3nt: TGCGCCAGACGGACTAGCGGGGATGGCGGTCGGGAGACCCAGTACTTC
CDR3aa: CARRTSGDGGRETQYF

len: 15
d_gene: NA
v_gene: TRBV2
abundance: NA
j_gene: TRBJ1-3
CDR3nt: TGTGCCACCTGCCCGGGAACAGGGTCAGGAAACACCATATATTTT
CDR3aa: CATCPGTGSGNTIYF

len: 14
d_gene: NA
v_gene: TRBV5-1
abundance: NA
j_gene: TRBJ2-2
CDR3nt: TGCGCCAGCAGCTTGAACGGTGCCGCCGGGGAGCTGTTTTTT
CDR3aa: CASSLNGAAGELFF

len: 18
d_gene: TRBD1
v_gene: TRBV18
abundance: NA
j_gene: TRBJ2-2
CDR3nt: TGTGCCAGCTCACCAACCCCCGGACAGGCGGAATACACCGGGGAGCTGTTTTTT
CDR3aa: CASSPTPGQAEYTGELFF

len: 17
d_gene: TRBD2
v_gene: TRBV4-3
abundance: NA
j_gene: TRBJ2-3
CDR3nt: TGCGCCAGCAGCCAAGGCCTGACTAGCGGGAGCACAGATACGCAGTATTTT
CDR3aa: CASSQGLTSGSTDTQYF

len: 13
d_gene: NA
v_gene: TRBV5-1
abundance: NA
j_gene: TRBJ1-5
CDR3nt: TGCGCCAGCAGCTTGGATGGGAATCAGCCCCAGCATTTT
CDR3aa: CASSLDGNQPQHF

len: 14
d_gene: NA
v_gene: TRBV30
abundance: NA
j_gene: TRBJ1-4
CDR3nt: TGTGCCTGGAGAAGGGCGGGGGCGCGGGAAAAACTGTTTTTT
CDR3aa: CAWRRAGAREKLFF

len: 13
d_gene: NA
v_gene: TRBV30
abundance: NA
j_gene: TRBJ1-2
CDR3nt: TGTGCCTGGGGTCGAGGGACTAGTTATGGCTACACCTTC
CDR3aa: CAWGRGTSYGYTF

len: 13
d_gene: NA
v_gene: TRBV11-3
abundance: NA
j_gene: TRBJ2-5
CDR3nt: TGTGCCAGCAGCCGAACTTCCCAAGAGACCCAGTACTTC
CDR3aa: CASSRTSQETQYF

len: 12
d_gene: NA
v_gene: TRBV7-8
abundance: once
j_gene: TRBJ2-3
CDR3nt: TGTGCCAGCAGCTTAGCGCGGGATACGCAGTATTTT
CDR3aa: CASSLARDTQYF

len: 15
d_gene: TRBD2
v_gene: TRBV4-3
abundance: NA
j_gene: TRBJ2-7
CDR3nt: TGCGCCAGCAGCCGCGGGGGGGCCCTTCCCTACGAGCAGTACTTC
CDR3aa: CASSRGGALPYEQYF

len: 12
d_gene: NA
v_gene: TRBV19
abundance: NA
j_gene: TRBJ1-5
CDR3nt: TGTGCCAGTAGTACGGTAAATCAGCCCCAGCATTTT
CDR3aa: CASSTVNQPQHF

len: 16
d_gene: NA
v_gene: TRBV6-5
abundance: once
j_gene: TRBJ2-3
CDR3nt: TGTGCCAGCAGTTACTCGAGTGGGTTTAGCACAGATACGCAGTATTTT
CDR3aa: CASSYSSGFSTDTQYF

len: 16
d_gene: NA
v_gene: TRBV5-6
abundance: NA
j_gene: TRBJ2-5
CDR3nt: TGTGCCAGCAGCTTGTATCTCGCGATAGCAGGGGAGACCCAGTACTTC
CDR3aa: CASSLYLAIAGETQYF

len: 13
d_gene: TRBD1
v_gene: TRBV5-1
abundance: NA
j_gene: TRBJ2-7
CDR3nt: TGCGCCAGCAGCCGGGACAGATCCTACGAGCAGTACTTC
CDR3aa: CASSRDRSYEQYF

len: 15
d_gene: NA
v_gene: TRBV6-1
abundance: NA
j_gene: TRBJ1-3
CDR3nt: TGTGCCAGCAGTGAACGACAGTACTCTGGAAACACCATATATTTT
CDR3aa: CASSERQYSGNTIYF

len: 15
d_gene: TRBD2
v_gene: TRBV5-1
abundance: NA
j_gene: TRBJ2-7
CDR3nt: TGCGCCAGCAGCCATGCTAGCGGGAGGGGTTGGGAGCAGTACTTC
CDR3aa: CASSHASGRGWEQYF

len: 15
d_gene: NA
v_gene: TRBV2
abundance: NA
j_gene: TRBJ2-5
CDR3nt: TGTGCCAGCATAGGTGACCGAGAGTACCAAGAGACCCAGTACTTC
CDR3aa: CASIGDREYQETQYF

len: 14
d_gene: NA
v_gene: TRBV28
abundance: NA
j_gene: TRBJ1-2
CDR3nt: TGTGCCAGCAGTGTGCTTGGGGGCGTCTATGGCTACACCTTC
CDR3aa: CASSVLGGVYGYTF

len: 14
d_gene: NA
v_gene: TRBV18
abundance: once
j_gene: TRBJ1-2
CDR3nt: TGTGCCAGCTCACCCCCTGGGGGGGCAGGTGGCTACACCTTC
CDR3aa: CASSPPGGAGGYTF

len: 14
d_gene: NA
v_gene: TRBV5-1
abundance: NA
j_gene: TRBJ1-4
CDR3nt: TGCGCCAGCAGCTTGAAGGAGGCCGATGAAAAACTGTTTTTT
CDR3aa: CASSLKEADEKLFF

len: 13
d_gene: TRBD1
v_gene: TRBV10-3
abundance: NA
j_gene: TRBJ1-1
CDR3nt: TGTGCCATCAGAGGACAGGTGGGGACTGAAGCTTTCTTT
CDR3aa: CAIRGQVGTEAFF

len: 15
d_gene: NA
v_gene: TRBV5-1
abundance: NA
j_gene: TRBJ1-2
CDR3nt: TGCGCCAGCAGCTTGACCGTTACGGCTAACTATGGCTACACCTTC
CDR3aa: CASSLTVTANYGYTF

len: 15
d_gene: NA
v_gene: TRBV4-1
abundance: NA
j_gene: TRBJ1-3
CDR3nt: TGCGCCAGCAGCCGTGATGGAGGGACTGGAAACACCATATATTTT
CDR3aa: CASSRDGGTGNTIYF

len: 19
d_gene: TRBD1
v_gene: TRBV5-4
abundance: NA
j_gene: TRBJ2-1
CDR3nt: TGTGCCAGCAGACCTACAGGGGGCGCTTATGCGGGAGATGATAGGGAGCAGTTCTTC
CDR3aa: CASRPTGGAYAGDDREQFF

len: 14
d_gene: NA
v_gene: TRBV7-9
abundance: NA
j_gene: TRBJ1-1
CDR3nt: TGTGCCAGCAGCATCGGACGGATGAACACTGAAGCTTTCTTT
CDR3aa: CASSIGRMNTEAFF

len: 14
d_gene: NA
v_gene: TRBV30
abundance: NA
j_gene: TRBJ2-5
CDR3nt: TGTGCCTGGAGTGTTATCGGTGGAGGGGAGACCCAGTACTTC
CDR3aa: CAWSVIGGGETQYF

len: 15
d_gene: TRBD1
v_gene: TRBV27
abundance: few
j_gene: TRBJ2-7
CDR3nt: TGTGCCAGCAGTTTACGCCGACAGGGAGCTCACGAGCAGTACTTC
CDR3aa: CASSLRRQGAHEQYF

len: 14
d_gene: NA
v_gene: TRBV25-1
abundance: NA
j_gene: TRBJ1-3
CDR3nt: TGTGCCAGCAGTGGACGGAATTCTGGAAACACCATATATTTT
CDR3aa: CASSGRNSGNTIYF

len: 14
d_gene: NA
v_gene: TRBV5-1
abundance: NA
j_gene: TRBJ1-1
CDR3nt: TGCGCCAGCAGCTTGTATGACAGTGACACTGAAGCTTTCTTT
CDR3aa: CASSLYDSDTEAFF

len: 18
d_gene: NA
v_gene: TRBV21-1
abundance: NA
j_gene: TRBJ2-2
CDR3nt: TGTGCCAGCAGCAAAAGAATGGGCGGAGCGGCGAACACCGGGGAGCTGTTTTTT
CDR3aa: CASSKRMGGAANTGELFF

len: 15
d_gene: NA
v_gene: TRBV19
abundance: NA
j_gene: TRBJ1-1
CDR3nt: TGTGCCAGTAGTATATCGGCAGGGAGTAGGGCTGAAGCTTTCTTT
CDR3aa: CASSISAGSRAEAFF

len: 11
d_gene: NA
v_gene: TRBV10-2
abundance: NA
j_gene: TRBJ2-2
CDR3nt: TGCGCCAGCAGGGCCCCCGGGGAGCTGTTTTTT
CDR3aa: CASRAPGELFF

len: 13
d_gene: NA
v_gene: TRBV5-6
abundance: NA
j_gene: TRBJ2-3
CDR3nt: TGTGCCAGCAGCACGGCAGCGACAGATACGCAGTATTTT
CDR3aa: CASSTAATDTQYF

len: 18
d_gene: NA
v_gene: TRBV7-2
abundance: NA
j_gene: TRBJ1-2
CDR3nt: TGTGCCAGCAGTCACCGCAGGGGCAGGTATATTGGTGACTATGGCTACACCTTC
CDR3aa: CASSHRRGRYIGDYGYTF

len: 16
d_gene: NA
v_gene: TRBV30
abundance: NA
j_gene: TRBJ2-4
CDR3nt: TGTGCCTGGAGTGGCGAGAGGCGGCTCCGGAAAAACATTCAGTACTTC
CDR3aa: CAWSGERRLRKNIQYF

len: 12
d_gene: NA
v_gene: TRBV5-8
abundance: NA
j_gene: TRBJ2-1
CDR3nt: TGTGCCAGCAGAGGAGGGAATTATGAGCAGTTCTTC
CDR3aa: CASRGGNYEQFF

len: 11
d_gene: NA
v_gene: TRBV25-1
abundance: few
j_gene: TRBJ1-2
CDR3nt: TGTGCCAGCAATCGACCCTATGGCTACACCTTC
CDR3aa: CASNRPYGYTF

len: 18
d_gene: TRBD1
v_gene: TRBV7-9
abundance: NA
j_gene: TRBJ1-3
CDR3nt: TGTGCCAGCAGCCCAGGACAGGGGGCGAAGGGTTCTGGAAACACCATATATTTT
CDR3aa: CASSPGQGAKGSGNTIYF

len: 13
d_gene: TRBD2
v_gene: TRBV18
abundance: NA
j_gene: TRBJ2-5
CDR3nt: TGTGCCAGCTCCCCAGCGGGAACTGAGACCCAGTACTTC
CDR3aa: CASSPAGTETQYF